This TCR beta chain emerged from a study of cytomegalovirus exposure and HLA in healthy donors. Study details: Across under 450 genotyped donors, more than 75% landed in the Caucasian-associated ancestry cluster. Study observations and caveats: A later analysis reported that several of the most significant clusters appeared to be linked to common viral pathogens, among them Epstein-Barr virus.

Trimming stripped 5 bases from V and 0 bases from J, with 12 bases between. This CDR3 is 15 amino acids long. Germline CDR1 reads SGHAT; CDR2 reads FQNNGV. With regard to this clone: Its target is not known.

Everyone who donated was a healthy bone marrow donor. It was with 60 Vbeta and 13 Jbeta primers that the PCR ran. TCRdb's table, derived via immunoSEQ multiplex PCR, lists solely in-frame clones and lacks some. Of about 160,000 clones in the sample, roughly 80% were seen once. The V call is TRBV11-2, the J call TRBJ2-3, with D tentatively TRBD1 (6 bases). Specimen: PBMCs. This clonotype was sampled from a woman aged 45-60 years in good health and CMV-seronegative. CDR3 DNA: TGTGCCAGCAGCGGGTCGACAGGTAGCACAGATACGCAGTATTTT. It is translated as CASSGSTGSTDTQYF. Full variable domain (missing parts from reference TRBV11-2 and TRBJ2-3): EAGVAQSPRYKIIEKRQSVAFWCNPISGHATLYWYQQILGQGPKLLIQFQNNGVVDDSQLPKDRFSAERLKGVDSTLKIQPAKLEDSAVYLCASSGSTGSTDTQYFGPGTRLTVL.